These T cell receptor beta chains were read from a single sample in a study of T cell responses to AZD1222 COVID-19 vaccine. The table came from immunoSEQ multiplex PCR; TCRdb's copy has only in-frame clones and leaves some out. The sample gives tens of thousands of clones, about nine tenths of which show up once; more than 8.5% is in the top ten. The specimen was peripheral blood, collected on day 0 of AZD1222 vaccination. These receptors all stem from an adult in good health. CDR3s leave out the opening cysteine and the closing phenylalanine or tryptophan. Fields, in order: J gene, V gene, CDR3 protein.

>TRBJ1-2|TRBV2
ASSVTDYGYT
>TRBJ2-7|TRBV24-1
ATSDPRTGGNEQY
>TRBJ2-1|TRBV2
ASTTGTHSYNEQF
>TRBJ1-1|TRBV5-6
ASSFNRDRGEAF
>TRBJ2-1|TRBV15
ATSRAGQSYNEQF
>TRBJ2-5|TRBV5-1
ASSPPKGTQETQY
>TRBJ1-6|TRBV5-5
ASSLGPGPIPLH
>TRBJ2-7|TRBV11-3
ASSGGQNSYGEQY
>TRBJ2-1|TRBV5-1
ASSSGTSGANYNEQF
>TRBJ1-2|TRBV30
AWGQGYGYT
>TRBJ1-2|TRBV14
ASSHSRGYGYT
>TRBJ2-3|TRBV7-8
ASSSTGRADTQY
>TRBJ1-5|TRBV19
ASSIERDSPQH
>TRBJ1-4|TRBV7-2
ASSPAPRVANEKLF
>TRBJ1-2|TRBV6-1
ASSERQGGTNYGYT
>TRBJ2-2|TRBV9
ASSETPWDTGELF
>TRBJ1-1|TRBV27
ASSFRGLGTEAF
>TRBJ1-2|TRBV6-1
ASSESLLLSVGYGYT
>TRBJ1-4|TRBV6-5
ASISAWGAGELF
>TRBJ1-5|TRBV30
AWSVPGAGQPQH
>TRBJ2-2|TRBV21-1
ASSDEDREHTGELF
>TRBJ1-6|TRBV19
ASSAAGVWSYNSPLH
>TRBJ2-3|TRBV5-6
ASSRDFRTDTQY
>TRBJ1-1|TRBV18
ASSPQSHSVNTEAF
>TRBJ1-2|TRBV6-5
ATGRVSGYT
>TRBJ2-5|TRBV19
ASSIVGTPGEETQY
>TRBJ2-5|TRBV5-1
ASSLTETQY
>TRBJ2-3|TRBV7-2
ASKAGRGFTDTQY
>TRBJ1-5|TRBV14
ASSQQVETLDQPQH
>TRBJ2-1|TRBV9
ASSVAGSNEQF
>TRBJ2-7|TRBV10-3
AISENDYEQY
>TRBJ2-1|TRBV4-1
ASSQDLEQF
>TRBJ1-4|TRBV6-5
ASSYSGRGREKLF
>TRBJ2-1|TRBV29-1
SVALSGAYNEQF
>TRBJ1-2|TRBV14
ASSQDANYGYT
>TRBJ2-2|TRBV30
AWGATRTSGRTGELF
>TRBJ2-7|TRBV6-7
ARTYSVGAVSEQY
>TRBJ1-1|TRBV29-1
SGLDRAGTEAF
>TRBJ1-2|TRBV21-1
ASSKPRPITGGVVWGYT
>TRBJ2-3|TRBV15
ATRSQGTTDTQY
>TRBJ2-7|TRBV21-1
ASSKEAWDRSYEQY
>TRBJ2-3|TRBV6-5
ASSSWTGSTDTQY
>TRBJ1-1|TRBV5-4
ASSPRPGQGSSNTEAF
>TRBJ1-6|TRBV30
AWSRGDYNSPLH
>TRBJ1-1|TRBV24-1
ATSDRAGENTEAF
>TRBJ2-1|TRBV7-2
ASSSQGLFNNEQF
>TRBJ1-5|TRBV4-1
ASSQDLNQPQH
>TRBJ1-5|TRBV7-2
ASSLESNQPQH